The present T cell receptor beta chain was sequenced within a study of blood T cell repertoires in COVID-19. This CDR3 comprises 16 residues. Sequencing used immunoSEQ multiplex PCR; TCRdb keeps in-frame clones, though not all of them. Of 40,000 to 55,000 clones listed, more than 70% are singletons. The sample consisted of peripheral blood. This chain joins TRBV1 and TRBJ1-1; the D segment call TRBD1 is taken from the table without a DNA check. TRBV1 is listed as a pseudogene. This TCR was recovered from a human donor in a cohort sampled during active COVID-19. The CDR3 nucleotides read TGCACCAGCAGCCAAGAGTACAGACCGGTGAACACTGAAGCTTTCTTT. Amino acid sequence: CTSSQEYRPVNTEAFF.